This T cell receptor (beta chain) was observed in a study of control samples from healthy donors and cancer patients. The V gene lost 5 bases and the J gene lost 2 bases, with 18 bases spanning the gap. The CDR3 runs to 16 residues. Germline V gene lookup returns CDR1 SGHAT and CDR2 FQDESV (reference sequence). Using immunoSEQ multiplex PCR, the repertoire was profiled, and TCRdb retains in-frame clones only, with some absent. The sample holds about 130,000 clones, 75% to 95% seen once. This clone was observed a single time. This chain uses TRBV11-1 with TRBJ2-5; no reliable D call. Sequenced material: blood. The receptor's source is a man aged 18 to 29 in good health. The DNA for the CDR3 is TGTGCCAGCAGCCTCGATGGGCTCCGGCCTCAAGAGACCCAGTACTTC. Translating gives CASSLDGLRPQETQYF.